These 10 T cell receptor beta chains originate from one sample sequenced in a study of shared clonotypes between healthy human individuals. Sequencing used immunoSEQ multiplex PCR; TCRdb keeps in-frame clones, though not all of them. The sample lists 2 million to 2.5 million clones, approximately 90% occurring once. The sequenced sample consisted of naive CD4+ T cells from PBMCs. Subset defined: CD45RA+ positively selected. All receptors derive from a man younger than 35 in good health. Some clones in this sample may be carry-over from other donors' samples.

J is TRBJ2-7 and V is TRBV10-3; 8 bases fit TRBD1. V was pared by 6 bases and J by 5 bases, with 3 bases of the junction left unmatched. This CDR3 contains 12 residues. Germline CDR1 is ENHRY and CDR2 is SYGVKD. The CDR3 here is CAIRKTGDEQYF. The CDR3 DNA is TGTGCCATCAGGAAGACAGGGGACGAGCAGTACTTC.

The CDR3 coding sequence is TGTGCCATCAGTGAAAGAAGCGGGAGGGCTGGGGAGACCCAGTACTTC. Protein: CAISERSGRAGETQYF. V gene TRBV10-3 combines with J gene TRBJ2-5; 10 positions agree with TRBD2. Germline V lookup: CDR1 ENHRY, CDR2 SYGVKD. The CDR3 is 16 residues long. The V segment lost 3 bases and the J segment 5 bases; nucleotides outside the gene matches: 9.

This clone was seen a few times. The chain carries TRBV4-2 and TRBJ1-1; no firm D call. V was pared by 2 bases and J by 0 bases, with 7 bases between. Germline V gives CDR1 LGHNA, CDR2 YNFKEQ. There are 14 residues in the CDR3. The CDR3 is CASSQRLMNTEAFF. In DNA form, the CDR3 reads TGTGCCAGCAGCCAAAGACTGATGAACACTGAAGCTTTCTTT.

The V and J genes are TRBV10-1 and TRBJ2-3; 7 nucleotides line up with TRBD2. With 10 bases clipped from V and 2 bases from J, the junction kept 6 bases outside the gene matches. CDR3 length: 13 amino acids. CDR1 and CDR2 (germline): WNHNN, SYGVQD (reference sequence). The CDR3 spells CATSSGTTDTQYF. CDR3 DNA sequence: TGCGCCACCTCGAGCGGGACCACAGATACGCAGTATTTT.

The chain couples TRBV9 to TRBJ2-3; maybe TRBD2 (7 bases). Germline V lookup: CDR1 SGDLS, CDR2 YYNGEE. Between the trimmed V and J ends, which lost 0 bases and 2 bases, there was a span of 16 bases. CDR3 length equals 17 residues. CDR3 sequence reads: CASSVDPIAGATDTQYF. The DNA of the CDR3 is TGTGCCAGCAGCGTAGACCCCATTGCGGGGGCCACAGATACGCAGTATTTT.

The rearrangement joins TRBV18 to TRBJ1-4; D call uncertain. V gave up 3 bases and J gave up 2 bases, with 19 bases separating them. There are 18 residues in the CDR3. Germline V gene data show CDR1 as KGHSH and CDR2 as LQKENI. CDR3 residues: CASSPVDNGGATNEKLFF. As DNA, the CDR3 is TGTGCCAGCTCACCTGTCGACAATGGTGGTGCGACTAATGAAAAACTGTTTTTT.

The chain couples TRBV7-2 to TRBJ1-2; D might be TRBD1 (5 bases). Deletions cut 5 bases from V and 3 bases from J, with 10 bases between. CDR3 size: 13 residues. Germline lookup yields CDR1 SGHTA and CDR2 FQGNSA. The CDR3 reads CASSQGEDYGYTF. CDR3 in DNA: TGTGCCAGCAGCCAAGGGGAGGACTATGGCTACACCTTC.

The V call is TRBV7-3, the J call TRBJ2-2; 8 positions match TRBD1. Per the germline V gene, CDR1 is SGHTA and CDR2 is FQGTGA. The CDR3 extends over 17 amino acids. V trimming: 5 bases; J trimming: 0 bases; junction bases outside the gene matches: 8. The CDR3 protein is CASSPGPGQANTGELFF. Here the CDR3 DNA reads TGTGCCAGCAGCCCCGGACCGGGACAGGCGAACACCGGGGAGCTGTTTTTT.

The chain's CDR3 is CASSPASGRHTGELFF. The CDR3 nucleotides are TGTGCCAGCAGCCCCGCGAGCGGGAGGCACACCGGGGAGCTGTTTTTT. The chain carries TRBV7-9 and TRBJ2-2, with 9 bases identical to TRBD2. This CDR3 comprises 16 residues. With V trimmed by 5 bases and J by 3 bases, 7 bases remained unmatched. Germline values: CDR1 SEHNR, CDR2 FQNEAQ (reference sequence). Supplemented by reference TRBV7-9 and TRBJ2-2, the full variable domain reads DTGVSQNPRHKITKRGQNVTFRCDPISEHNRLYWYRQTLGQGPEFLTYFQNEAQLEKSRLLSDRFSAERPKGSFSTLEIQRTEQGDSAMYLCASSPASGRHTGELFFGEGSRLTVL.

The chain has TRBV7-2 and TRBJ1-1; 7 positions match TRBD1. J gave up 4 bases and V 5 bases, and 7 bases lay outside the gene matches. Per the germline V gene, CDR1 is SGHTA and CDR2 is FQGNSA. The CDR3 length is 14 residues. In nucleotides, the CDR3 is TGTGCCAGCAGCCTCGACAGGGAGGTCACTGAAGCTTTCTTT. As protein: CASSLDREVTEAFF.